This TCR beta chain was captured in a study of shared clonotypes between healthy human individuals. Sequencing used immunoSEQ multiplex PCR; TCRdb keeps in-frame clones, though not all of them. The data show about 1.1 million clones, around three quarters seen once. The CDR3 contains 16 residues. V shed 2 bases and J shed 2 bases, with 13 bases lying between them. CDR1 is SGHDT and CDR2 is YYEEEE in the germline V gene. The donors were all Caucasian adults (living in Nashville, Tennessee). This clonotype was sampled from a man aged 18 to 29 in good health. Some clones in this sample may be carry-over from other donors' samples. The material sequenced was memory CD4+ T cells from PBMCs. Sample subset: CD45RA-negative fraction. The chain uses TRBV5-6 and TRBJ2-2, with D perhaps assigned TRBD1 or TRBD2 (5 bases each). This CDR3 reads CASSLWDGSNTGELFF. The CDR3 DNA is TGTGCCAGCAGCTTATGGGACGGCTCAAACACCGGGGAGCTGTTTTTT.